The rows below give T cell receptor beta chains drawn from one sample of a study of shared clonotypes between healthy human individuals. The protocol was immunoSEQ multiplex PCR, while the TCRdb copy is restricted to in-frame clones and leaves out a portion. This sample has fewer than 3 million clones, with about 90% found just once. Sequencing input: naive CD4+ T cells from PBMCs. The receptors derive from a young man in good health. Some clones in this sample may be carry-over from other donors' samples. Each CDR3 is given with its conserved first and last residue. The D gene is left open where the match is weak. Clone size is shown for a subset of rows, as once, few, many or a class of expanded clone.

V gene: TRBV10-1
clone size: NA
D gene: TRBD2
J gene: TRBJ2-2
CDR3 protein: CASWGLAGPLTANTGELFF
CDR3 DNA: TGCGCCAGCTGGGGACTAGCGGGGCCTTTAACCGCGAACACCGGGGAGCTGTTTTTT

V gene: TRBV13
clone size: NA
D gene: NA
J gene: TRBJ1-2
CDR3 protein: CASSLVSRGTGGYTF
CDR3 DNA: TGTGCCAGCAGCTTAGTTTCCAGAGGCACGGGGGGCTACACCTTC

V gene: TRBV25-1
clone size: NA
D gene: TRBD1
J gene: TRBJ2-3
CDR3 protein: CASSAHRGNTDTQYF
CDR3 DNA: TGTGCCAGCAGTGCTCACAGGGGTAACACAGATACGCAGTATTTT

V gene: TRBV7-2
clone size: NA
D gene: TRBD2
J gene: TRBJ2-1
CDR3 protein: CATEAGGSPYNEQFF
CDR3 DNA: TGTGCCACCGAGGCGGGGGGGTCGCCATACAATGAGCAGTTCTTC

V gene: TRBV5-4
clone size: NA
D gene: TRBD2
J gene: TRBJ2-5
CDR3 protein: CASTGGRAPRTQYF
CDR3 DNA: TGTGCTTCCACGGGCGGGAGAGCTCCTCGGACCCAGTACTTC

V gene: TRBV11-2
clone size: NA
D gene: NA
J gene: TRBJ1-5
CDR3 protein: CASSGGGVQPQHF
CDR3 DNA: TGTGCCAGCAGCGGAGGGGGGGTTCAGCCCCAGCATTTT

V gene: TRBV7-9
clone size: NA
D gene: NA
J gene: TRBJ2-3
CDR3 protein: CASSLLQGGVDTQYF
CDR3 DNA: TGTGCCAGCAGCTTACTACAGGGAGGGGTAGATACGCAGTATTTT

V gene: TRBV30
clone size: few
D gene: NA
J gene: TRBJ1-1
CDR3 protein: CAWTEGNTEAFF
CDR3 DNA: TGTGCCTGGACCGAGGGGAACACTGAAGCTTTCTTT

V gene: TRBV6-1
clone size: NA
D gene: NA
J gene: TRBJ1-1
CDR3 protein: CASSDSRGREAFF
CDR3 DNA: TGTGCCAGCAGTGATTCTCGGGGGCGAGAAGCTTTCTTT

V gene: TRBV5-6
clone size: NA
D gene: NA
J gene: TRBJ2-3
CDR3 protein: CASATPGLMADTQYF
CDR3 DNA: TGTGCCAGTGCTACCCCGGGACTGATGGCAGATACGCAGTATTTT

V gene: TRBV27
clone size: NA
D gene: TRBD2
J gene: TRBJ2-1
CDR3 protein: CASSFTSGRANSYNEQFF
CDR3 DNA: TGTGCCAGCAGTTTCACTAGCGGGAGGGCGAACTCCTACAATGAGCAGTTCTTC

V gene: TRBV28
clone size: NA
D gene: TRBD1
J gene: TRBJ1-4
CDR3 protein: CASSLEQVGTDNEKLFF
CDR3 DNA: TGTGCCAGCAGTTTAGAACAAGTAGGGACAGACAATGAAAAACTGTTTTTT

V gene: TRBV2
clone size: NA
D gene: TRBD2
J gene: TRBJ2-1
CDR3 protein: CASRTLPREDSYNEQFF
CDR3 DNA: TGTGCCAGCAGGACCCTTCCGCGGGAGGACTCCTACAATGAGCAGTTCTTC

V gene: TRBV28
clone size: NA
D gene: NA
J gene: TRBJ2-7
CDR3 protein: CASSPRFYEQYF
CDR3 DNA: TGTGCCAGCAGTCCCCGGTTCTACGAGCAGTACTTC

V gene: TRBV9
clone size: NA
D gene: NA
J gene: TRBJ2-2
CDR3 protein: CASTARANTGELFF
CDR3 DNA: TGTGCCAGCACCGCTAGGGCGAACACCGGGGAGCTGTTTTTT

V gene: TRBV5-1
clone size: NA
D gene: NA
J gene: TRBJ2-6
CDR3 protein: CASSLGQLFWAGANVLTF
CDR3 DNA: TGCGCCAGCAGCTTGGGACAGCTCTTTTGGGCTGGGGCCAACGTCCTGACTTTC

V gene: TRBV7-2
clone size: NA
D gene: NA
J gene: TRBJ1-2
CDR3 protein: CASSFSRANYGYTF
CDR3 DNA: TGTGCCAGCAGCTTTAGCAGGGCCAACTATGGCTACACCTTC

V gene: TRBV25-1
clone size: NA
D gene: NA
J gene: TRBJ2-1
CDR3 protein: CASSEGGLVNNNEQFF
CDR3 DNA: TGTGCCAGCAGTGAAGGTGGTCTAGTCAATAACAATGAGCAGTTCTTC

V gene: TRBV7-3
clone size: NA
D gene: NA
J gene: TRBJ2-2
CDR3 protein: CASSSGLPSHTGELFF
CDR3 DNA: TGTGCCAGCAGCTCGGGACTGCCGAGCCACACCGGGGAGCTGTTTTTT

V gene: TRBV7-2
clone size: NA
D gene: NA
J gene: TRBJ2-1
CDR3 protein: CASSLARTDNEQFF
CDR3 DNA: TGTGCCAGCAGCTTAGCGCGTACTGACAATGAGCAGTTCTTC

V gene: TRBV18
clone size: NA
D gene: NA
J gene: TRBJ2-3
CDR3 protein: CASSPGDTDTQYF
CDR3 DNA: TGTGCCAGCTCACCGGGAGACACAGATACGCAGTATTTT

V gene: TRBV5-1
clone size: once
D gene: TRBD1
J gene: TRBJ2-4
CDR3 protein: CASSLTQGAAKNIQYF
CDR3 DNA: TGCGCCAGCAGCTTAACCCAGGGGGCGGCCAAAAACATTCAGTACTTC

V gene: TRBV7-9
clone size: NA
D gene: NA
J gene: TRBJ1-2
CDR3 protein: CASSLGGRSEDGYTF
CDR3 DNA: TGTGCCAGCAGCTTAGGGGGCAGATCTGAAGATGGCTACACCTTC

V gene: TRBV5-1
clone size: NA
D gene: NA
J gene: TRBJ2-7
CDR3 protein: CASSGGDRAYEQYF
CDR3 DNA: TGCGCCAGCAGCGGCGGGGACAGAGCCTACGAGCAGTACTTC

V gene: TRBV19
clone size: NA
D gene: NA
J gene: TRBJ1-1
CDR3 protein: CASSMRSGPPEAFF
CDR3 DNA: TGTGCCAGTAGTATGCGGTCCGGGCCCCCAGAAGCTTTCTTT

V gene: TRBV23-1
clone size: once
D gene: NA
J gene: TRBJ1-4
CDR3 protein: CASIRHTSNEKLFF
CDR3 DNA: TGCGCCAGCATCCGTCACACCTCGAATGAAAAACTGTTTTTT

V gene: TRBV10-3
clone size: NA
D gene: NA
J gene: TRBJ2-7
CDR3 protein: CAISAEGSGLFHEQYF
CDR3 DNA: TGTGCCATCAGTGCGGAGGGGTCTGGTCTTTTCCACGAGCAGTACTTC

V gene: TRBV9
clone size: few
D gene: NA
J gene: TRBJ2-2
CDR3 protein: CASSVDRIGELFF
CDR3 DNA: TGTGCCAGCAGCGTAGATCGTATCGGGGAGCTGTTTTTT